Below are 26 T cell receptor beta chains sequenced from a single sample in a study of STAT5B mutations in CD4+ large granular lymphocyte leukemia. Sequenced by immunoSEQ multiplex PCR; TCRdb stores in-frame clones only, minus some. This sample has 35,000 to 45,000 clones, with 80% to 90% found just once. The sequenced material came from CD4+ T cells from blood buffy coats. The receptor set was obtained from a human donor in good health.

This CDR3 is CASGGREGGYNEQFF. DNA of the CDR3: TGTGCCAGTGGAGGGCGGGAGGGGGGCTACAATGAGCAGTTCTTC. V usage is TRBV19 and J usage is TRBJ2-1, with 9 bases aligning to TRBD2. CDR1 and CDR2 from the germline V gene are LNHDA and SQIVND (reference sequence). After removal of 8 bases from V and 3 bases from J, the junction contained 8 bases not matched to a gene. This CDR3 is built from 15 residues.

This clone is a singleton in its sample. This sequence joins TRBV6-6 and TRBJ1-1, with 7 positions matching TRBD1. J gave up 3 bases and V 7 bases, and 8 bases lay outside the gene matches. This CDR3 region has 14 residues. Germline-derived CDR1 and CDR2 are MNHNY and SVGAGI (reference sequence). The CDR3 sequence: CASKLQGYDTEAFF. The CDR3 region has the DNA TGTGCCAGCAAACTACAGGGGTACGACACTGAAGCTTTCTTT.

The J gene is TRBJ2-2, the V gene TRBV7-7; the D is unclear. The CDR3 totals 16 residues. Trimming removed 2 bases at V and 1 base at J, with 11 bases between. CDR1 and CDR2 (germline): SSHAT, FNYEAQ (reference sequence). The CDR3 loop reads CASSLSTSRNTGELFF. The CDR3, as DNA: TGTGCCAGCAGCTTAAGCACGAGCAGGAACACCGGGGAGCTGTTTTTT.

This clone was counted once. The chain links TRBV5-1 to TRBJ2-2; TRBD2 aligns across 12 bases. The length of the CDR3 is 13 residues. The trim removed 5 bases at V and 9 bases at J, leaving 2 bases unmatched. Germline loops: CDR1 SGHRS, CDR2 YFSETQ. The CDR3 loop reads CASRTSGSWELFF. CDR3 sequence (DNA): TGCGCCAGCAGGACTAGCGGGAGTTGGGAGCTGTTTTTT.

V is TRBV6-5 and J is TRBJ2-1; D uncertain. The germline V gene encodes CDR1 MNHEY and CDR2 SVGAGI. With 4 bases removed from V and 4 bases from J, the gap between germline ends came to 11 bases. The CDR3 is 14 amino acids. The CDR3 here is CASSLQHKYNEQFF. Here the CDR3 DNA reads TGTGCCAGCAGTTTACAGCACAAATACAATGAGCAGTTCTTC.

This chain links TRBV27 with TRBJ1-4; D remains ambiguous. Trimming removed 3 bases at V and 2 bases at J, with 10 bases between. This CDR3 region has 15 residues. In germline, CDR1 is MNHEY, CDR2 SMNVEV (reference sequence). CDR3 in DNA: TGTGCCAGCAGTTTTCAGAGAGCGACTAATGAAAAACTGTTTTTT. Its translation is CASSFQRATNEKLFF.

The V and J genes are TRBV2 and TRBJ2-1; D remains ambiguous. The ends were cut back, 5 bases at V and 10 bases at J, with 6 bases in the middle. CDR3 length: 10 amino acids. Germline V gene lookup returns CDR1 SNHLY and CDR2 FYNNEI. CDR3 coding DNA: TGTGCCAGCAGTTTGAGAGAGCAGTTCTTC. Translated: CASSLREQFF.

A single count supports this clone. The chain recombines TRBV7-3 with TRBJ2-1, with D unclear. CDR3 length: 11 residues. The V end was cut by 3 bases, the J end by 5 bases, with 2 bases between. Germline CDR1 is SGHTA and CDR2 is FQGTGA. The CDR3 sequence: CASSFDNEQFF. CDR3 nucleotides: TGTGCCAGCAGCTTTGACAATGAGCAGTTCTTC.

The chain recombines TRBV29-1 with TRBJ2-3; unclear D gene. Trimming stripped 1 base from V and 4 bases from J, with 9 bases between. The CDR3 loop spans 13 amino acids. The germline V gene encodes CDR1 SQVTM and CDR2 ANQGSEA. In DNA, the CDR3 is TGCAGCGTTGAAGTTTCTGGATCAGATACGCAGTATTTT. Translated: CSVEVSGSDTQYF.

The chain has TRBV19 and TRBJ1-1; TRBD1 aligns across 8 bases. The germline gives CDR1 LNHDA, CDR2 SQIVND (reference sequence). V lost 10 bases and J lost 11; bases outside the gene matches: 15. The CDR3 spans 13 residues. CDR3 sequence (DNA): TGTGCCACCCAAGGGGATAGGGACAGGCCGGCTTTCTTT. Its protein product is CATQGDRDRPAFF. The full variable domain, rest sourced from reference TRBV19 and TRBJ1-1, is DGGITQSPKYLFRKEGQNVTLSCEQNLNHDAMYWYRQDPGQGLRLIYYSQIVNDFQKGDIAEGYSVSREKKESFPLTVTSAQKNPTAFYLCATQGDRDRPAFFGQGTRLTVV.

This chain joins TRBV5-1 and TRBJ2-5; tentatively, D is TRBD2 (6 bases). Germline V gene sequence: CDR1 SGHRS, CDR2 YFSETQ. V was trimmed by 4 bases and J by 1 base, leaving 8 bases between them. The CDR3 extends over 13 amino acids. The CDR3 is CASSRLVQETQYF. Here the CDR3 DNA reads TGCGCCAGCAGCCGACTAGTCCAAGAGACCCAGTACTTC.

The CDR3 DNA reads TGTGCCAGCAGTTTAGTTGGGACAGGGTGGGGCTACACCTTC. It encodes CASSLVGTGWGYTF. The chain is built from TRBV28 and TRBJ1-2; 9 bases are shared with TRBD1. The CDR3 has 14 residues. V lost 2 bases and J lost 8; bases outside the gene matches: 6. The germline V gene has CDR1 MDHEN and CDR2 SYDVKM.

This chain uses TRBV2 with TRBJ2-1; the match to TRBD2 covers 11 bases. CDR1 is SNHLY and CDR2 is FYNNEI in the germline V gene. The CDR3 is 17 amino acids. V lost 7 bases to trimming and J lost 6 bases; unmatched junction nucleotides: 14. CDR3 nucleotide sequence: TGTGCCAGCACCCTCCCCCCAACTAGCGGGAGCTTCAATGAGCAGTTCTTC. Amino acid sequence: CASTLPPTSGSFNEQFF. The variable domain in full, completed from reference TRBV2 and TRBJ2-1, reads EPEVTQTPSHQVTQMGQEVILRCVPISNHLYFYWYRQILGQKVEFLVSFYNNEISEKSEIFDDQFSVERPDGSNFTLKIRSTKLEDSAMYFCASTLPPTSGSFNEQFFGPGTRLTVL.

This clone is labeled medium-sized (0.01 to 0.1%). This sequence joins TRBV27 and TRBJ2-3; TRBD2 agrees at 9 bases. V was clipped by 2 bases and J by 5 bases; unmatched bases: 17. The germline CDR1 and CDR2 sequences are MNHEY and SMNVEV (reference sequence). This CDR3 comprises 19 residues. CDR3 sequence: CASSLRGRWREGRIDTQYF. As DNA, the CDR3 is TGTGCCAGCAGTTTAAGAGGGCGTTGGCGGGAGGGCCGAATAGATACGCAGTATTTT.

This chain uses TRBV30 with TRBJ2-1; D is ambiguous. The CDR3 sequence is 12 residues long. Trimming took off 0 bases at V and 15 bases at J, with 15 bases between the two ends. Germline V CDR1 and CDR2: GTSNPN, SVGIG (reference sequence). For the CDR3, the DNA is TGTGCCTGGAGTGTAACGGGTTCCTTGGGGTTCTTC. Translation gives CAWSVTGSLGFF.

V usage is TRBV11-2 and J usage is TRBJ1-2; TRBD1 matches at 9 bases. Germline values: CDR1 SGHAT, CDR2 FQNNGV. V lost 4 bases to trimming and J lost 5 bases; unmatched junction nucleotides: 5. The CDR3 covers 14 residues. The CDR3 DNA reads as TGTGCCAGCAGCTGGGACAGGGCTGCGTATGGCTACACCTTC. Translating gives CASSWDRAAYGYTF. Full variable domain (outside the CDR3, taken from reference TRBV11-2 and TRBJ1-2): EAGVAQSPRYKIIEKRQSVAFWCNPISGHATLYWYQQILGQGPKLLIQFQNNGVVDDSQLPKDRFSAERLKGVDSTLKIQPAKLEDSAVYLCASSWDRAAYGYTFGSGTRLTVV.

The CDR3 protein is CASRAQGSSYSPLHF. The CDR3 nucleotides read TGTGCCAGCAGAGCACAGGGATCTTCCTACTCACCCCTCCACTTT. The rearrangement links TRBV2 to TRBJ1-6; tentatively, D is TRBD1 (6 bases). Trimming removed 6 bases at V and 10 bases at J, with 19 bases between. This CDR3 comprises 15 residues. Per the germline V gene, CDR1 is SNHLY and CDR2 is FYNNEI.

CDR3 nucleotides: TGTGCCAGCAGCCTCCGACAGGGCGGGAGCGAGCAGTACTTC. Its protein is CASSLRQGGSEQYF. This chain uses TRBV7-2 with TRBJ2-7, with D possibly being TRBD1 or TRBD2 (7 bases each). V lost 5 bases to trimming and J lost 6 bases, with 17 bases between them. This CDR3 has 14 residues. CDR1 and CDR2 from the germline V gene are SGHTA and FQGNSA.

The chain uses TRBV19 and TRBJ2-7; unclear D gene. Trimming stripped 1 base from V and 7 bases from J, with 5 bases between. Germline V gene lookup returns CDR1 LNHDA and CDR2 SQIVND (reference sequence). This CDR3 is built from 11 residues. This chain's CDR3 is CASSIGSEQYF. The CDR3 nucleotides are TGTGCCAGTAGTATAGGATCGGAGCAGTACTTC. The whole variable domain, filled in from reference TRBV19 and TRBJ2-7, reads DGGITQSPKYLFRKEGQNVTLSCEQNLNHDAMYWYRQDPGQGLRLIYYSQIVNDFQKGDIAEGYSVSREKKESFPLTVTSAQKNPTAFYLCASSIGSEQYFGPGTRLTVT.

This clone turned up a few times. The J gene is TRBJ1-5, the V gene TRBV5-1; 7 bases are a match to TRBD1. V lost 0 bases, J lost 5 bases, and 5 bases stayed unmatched. The CDR3 runs to 15 residues. Germline V gene sequence: CDR1 SGHRS, CDR2 YFSETQ. CDR3 nucleotides: TGCGCCAGCAGCTTGGCCGGGGACAGACATCAGCCCCAGCATTTT. Its protein is CASSLAGDRHQPQHF.

The V and J genes are TRBV23-1 and TRBJ1-1, with a weak D call TRBD1 (6 bases). TRBV23-1 is designated an ORF whose function remains uncertain. The CDR3 consists of 15 residues. V lost 2 bases, J lost 4 bases, and 14 bases lay in between. CDR3 bases: TGCGCCAGCAGTCAACATAACCTAGGGGGCACTGAAGCTTTCTTT. This encodes CASSQHNLGGTEAFF.

The chain combines TRBV7-9 with TRBJ2-5; D is undetermined. Trimming removed 1 base at V and 5 bases at J, with 14 bases between. Per the germline V gene, CDR1 is SEHNR and CDR2 is FQNEAQ (reference sequence). The CDR3 extends over 15 amino acids. The CDR3 protein is CASSLGFRKVETQYF. The CDR3 bases are TGTGCCAGCAGCTTAGGGTTCCGGAAGGTGGAGACCCAGTACTTC.

The chain uses TRBV11-2 and TRBJ2-2, with no clear D. Germline V CDR1 and CDR2: SGHAT, FQNNGV. Trimming left V 1 base short and J 2 bases short, with 5 bases between. This CDR3 contains 14 residues. CDR3 bases: TGTGCCAGCAGCTTAGGAATAAACACCGGGGAGCTGTTTTTT. Translated, it gives CASSLGINTGELFF.

The CDR3 is CASSQGTGFSYGYTF. The CDR3 DNA is TGCGCCAGCAGCCAAGGTACAGGTTTTAGCTATGGCTACACCTTC. The rearrangement joins TRBV4-1 to TRBJ1-2; tentative D call: TRBD1 (5 bases). V lost 1 base and J lost 4, with 13 bases in between. Germline CDR1 reads MGHRA; CDR2 reads YSYEKL. This CDR3 contains 15 residues.

V usage is TRBV7-9 and J usage is TRBJ1-1; D is perhaps TRBD1 (5 bases). V was cut by 5 bases and J by 1 base, with 17 bases left in between. CDR3 length: 16 residues. The germline V gene encodes CDR1 SEHNR and CDR2 FQNEAQ (reference sequence). The CDR3 nucleotides read TGTGCCAGCAGCCAAGCAGGCGGGGCCAGGAACACTGAAGCTTTCTTT. Residues: CASSQAGGARNTEAFF.

This clone was observed a few times. The CDR3 sequence: CASSLGLSGAETQYF. The DNA for the CDR3 is TGCGCCAGCAGCTTGGGACTCAGCGGGGCGGAGACCCAGTACTTC. The chain recombines TRBV5-1 with TRBJ2-5, with 7 bases lining up with TRBD2. The CDR3 spans 15 residues. CDR1 and CDR2 from the germline V gene are SGHRS and YFSETQ. V lost 0 bases, J lost 5 bases, and 7 bases stayed unmatched. The entire variable domain, with the rest obtained from reference TRBV5-1 and TRBJ2-5, is as follows: KAGVTQTPRYLIKTRGQQVTLSCSPISGHRSVSWYQQTPGQGLQFLFEYFSETQRNKGNFPGRFSGRQFSNSRSEMNVSTLELGDSALYLCASSLGLSGAETQYFGPGTRLLVL.